This entry is about one TCR beta chain. The CDR3 loop spans 15 amino acids. After removal of 3 bases from V and 4 bases from J, the junction contained 8 bases not matched to a gene. Per germline, CDR1 SGHAT and CDR2 FQNNGV. Sequencing was performed with immunoSEQ multiplex PCR; in TCRdb, only in-frame clones are kept and a portion is missing. The repertoire holds about 28,000 clones, with more than 80% as singletons. These data are taken from a study of sequential checkpoint blockade in melanoma. Study context: Randomization was 1:1 between first-line nivolumab→ipilimumab and ipilimumab→nivolumab. After both sequences, patients received maintenance nivolumab.

Stated treatment: randomized to nivolumab then ipilimumab (arm A) or the reverse (arm B). Patients had received no earlier DNA-damaging chemotherapy. PBMC sorting kept live CD3+CD8+ cells without CD19 or CD56. The rearrangement links TRBV11-2 to TRBJ1-2; TRBD1 agrees at 7 bases. The source was CD8+ T cells sorted from blood (inferred from file names), collected from a patient given nivolumab and ipilimumab in sequence. The TCR comes from a human donor with melanoma. The CDR3 DNA reads TGTGCCAGCAGCTTTCCGACAGGGAAGGGCTATGGCTACACCTTC. It codes for CASSFPTGKGYGYTF.